This TCR beta chain appears in the sequencing data of a study of blood T cell repertoires in COVID-19. In the study overall: Both acute and convalescent COVID-19 samples were obtained from the United States, Italy and Spain.

The V gene end was trimmed by 4 bases and the J gene end by 0 bases; junction bases not matched to a gene: 13. The length of the CDR3 is 18 residues. Germline CDR1 is MGHDK and CDR2 is SYGVNS. Per the original data handling: Counts of nucleated cells, estimated from reference gene primer amplification, were obtained. The method was immunoSEQ multiplex PCR; TCRdb's version includes in-frame clones alone and lacks a portion of them. The V and J calls and the clone size are those of that table, but D and trimming were determined from the DNA. Here the sample spans over 200,000 clones, approximately 79% being singletons.

The rearrangement links TRBV25-1 to TRBJ2-3; 7 positions match TRBD2. This TCR derives from a human donor in a cohort sampled during active COVID-19. Sequences were obtained from peripheral blood. The CDR3 region is CASSGEGLGGASTDTQYF. The CDR3 bases are TGTGCCAGCAGTGGAGAAGGACTAGGAGGGGCTAGCACAGATACGCAGTATTTT.